This paragraph reports one TCR beta chain. Per the original methods: The authors estimated nucleated cell counts from reference gene primer amplification. Produced via immunoSEQ multiplex PCR; TCRdb's table is partial and in-frame only. That table supplies the V and J calls and clone size; D and trimming were determined from the DNA. The table has around 230,000 clones, around 88% seen once. There are 16 residues in the CDR3. V was clipped by 9 bases and J by 0 bases, with 18 bases between them. Germline CDR1 is LNHNV and CDR2 is YYDKDF (reference sequence). The data derive from a study of blood T cell repertoires in COVID-19. Across the study: The United States, Italy and Spain provided the acute and convalescent COVID-19 samples. From T cells, B-cell-depleted T cells, or PBMCs came the material, which was cDNA or gDNA.

Cohorts were assigned according to the clinical history that participants reported. This TCR derives from a woman aged 40 to 50 with acute COVID-19. J is TRBJ1-3 and V is TRBV15; D unresolved. Sequencing was carried out using PBMCs or T cells enriched from blood (not recorded which). CDR3 coding DNA: TGTGCCACGAAGCAAGGACTCCTCAACTCTGGAAACACCATATATTTT. Translated, it gives CATKQGLLNSGNTIYF. Full variable domain (remainder filled in from reference TRBV15 and TRBJ1-3): DAMVIQNPRYQVTQFGKPVTLSCSQTLNHNVMYWYQQKSSQAPKLLFHYYDKDFNNEADTPDNFQSRRPNTSFCFLDIRSPGLGDTAMYLCATKQGLLNSGNTIYFGEGSWLTVV.